The 28 T cell receptor beta chains in this list originate from one sample, sequenced in a study of radiotherapy plus CTLA-4 blockade in lung cancer. Profiling relied on immunoSEQ multiplex PCR, and the TCRdb table lists in-frame clones only, not all of them. The sample yields under 55,000 clones, 82% seen once. The sample was peripheral blood, taken from a patient treated with radiotherapy plus ipilimumab. All receptors derive from a human donor with non-small cell lung cancer who had stable disease on radiotherapy plus ipilimumab.

The rearrangement links TRBV5-1 to TRBJ2-1; tentatively, D is TRBD2 (7 bases). In germline, CDR1 is SGHRS, CDR2 YFSETQ. The length of the CDR3 is 15 residues. V shed 4 bases and J shed 9 bases, with 20 bases lying between them. CDR3 region: CASSPGGPGVGEQFF. In DNA, the CDR3 is TGCGCCAGCAGCCCGGGGGGCCCAGGGGTCGGTGAGCAGTTCTTC.

The gene calls are TRBV19 and TRBJ2-7; 8 bases align to TRBD2. Germline CDR1 and CDR2: LNHDA and SQIVND (reference sequence). J gave up 0 bases and V 3 bases, and 1 base lay outside the gene matches. This CDR3 spans 14 amino acids. DNA for the CDR3: TGTGCCAGTAGTATTGCGGGAGGCTCCTACGAGCAGTACTTC. This sequence encodes CASSIAGGSYEQYF.

This rearrangement joins TRBV7-9 to TRBJ2-1, with 12 bases aligning to TRBD2. V lost 3 bases to trimming and J lost 6 bases; unmatched junction nucleotides: 12. Germline V CDR1 and CDR2: SEHNR, FQNEAQ (reference sequence). There are 18 residues in the CDR3. DNA of the CDR3: TGTGCCAGCAGCTTCCCAACTAGCGGGAGGTATACTCTCAATGAGCAGTTCTTC. It yields the protein CASSFPTSGRYTLNEQFF.

The rearrangement uses TRBV18 and TRBJ1-2; 7 nucleotides agree with TRBD1. The V gene end was trimmed by 2 bases and the J gene end by 4 bases; junction bases not matched to a gene: 4. The CDR3 covers 14 residues. The germline V gene has CDR1 KGHSH and CDR2 LQKENI. This chain's CDR3 is CASSPNRGLYGYTF. CDR3 nucleotide sequence: TGTGCCAGCTCACCAAACAGGGGACTCTATGGCTACACCTTC.

This clone was observed a few times. This chain links TRBV4-3 with TRBJ2-1; TRBD2 matches at 7 bases. CDR1 is LGHNA and CDR2 is YSLEER in the germline V gene. The V gene end was trimmed by 0 bases and the J gene end by 7 bases; junction bases not matched to a gene: 12. CDR3 length equals 17 residues. The CDR3 bases are TGCGCCAGCAGCCAAGACTCCGGGACTACCTCCCCTAATGAGCAGTTCTTC. It encodes CASSQDSGTTSPNEQFF.

This chain uses TRBV6-5 with TRBJ2-2; TRBD1 aligns across 9 bases. The length of the CDR3 is 13 residues. The V gene's germline CDR1 is MNHEY and CDR2 SVGAGI. The V and J ends lost 8 bases and 6 bases, in that order; junction bases with no gene match: 4. Here the CDR3 DNA reads TGTGCCAGCGGACAGGGGAGGCCCGGGGAGCTGTTTTTT. This codes for CASGQGRPGELFF.

The rearrangement links TRBV27 to TRBJ2-7; 7 bases map to TRBD1. The length of the CDR3 is 14 residues. Germline CDR1 and CDR2: MNHEY and SMNVEV (reference sequence). Unmatched junction bases numbered 5, after V lost 6 bases and J lost 0 bases. The CDR3 loop reads CASSPRQGSYEQYF. The CDR3 bases are TGTGCCAGCAGCCCCCGACAGGGCTCCTACGAGCAGTACTTC.

DNA of the CDR3: TGTGCCAGCAGTTTAGGTGCAGGGAATTCACCCCTCCACTTT. It is translated as CASSLGAGNSPLHF. The chain joins TRBV27 to TRBJ1-6; weak D call: TRBD1 (5 bases). The CDR3 totals 14 residues. Germline CDR1 reads MNHEY; CDR2 reads SMNVEV (reference sequence). Between the trimmed V and J ends, which lost 2 bases and 7 bases, there was a span of 9 bases.

This chain joins TRBV25-1 and TRBJ2-3; TRBD1 aligns across 10 bases. CDR3 length: 16 residues. Per germline, CDR1 MGHDK and CDR2 SYGVNS. Trimming at V came to 4 bases and at J to 5 bases, leaving 9 bases not matched to a gene. The CDR3 DNA is TGTGCCAGCAGTGCCACCGGGACAGGGGCTAAAGATACGCAGTATTTT. As protein: CASSATGTGAKDTQYF.

The chain employs TRBV29-1 and TRBJ1-3; D may be TRBD1 (5 bases). CDR1 and CDR2 (germline): SQVTM, ANQGSEA. Between the trimmed V and J ends, which lost 4 bases and 1 base, there was a span of 8 bases. The CDR3 length is 13 residues. CDR3 sequence reads: CSVVQGSGNTIYF. CDR3 coding DNA: TGCAGCGTTGTTCAGGGATCTGGAAACACCATATATTTT. Full variable domain (rest looked up from reference TRBV29-1 and TRBJ1-3): SAVISQKPSRDICQRGTSLTIQCQVDSQVTMMFWYRQQPGQSLTLIATANQGSEATYESGFVIDKFPISRPNLTFSTLTVSNMSPEDSSIYLCSVVQGSGNTIYFGEGSWLTVV.

V and J are TRBV4-3 and TRBJ2-5; D is undetermined. This CDR3 contains 13 residues. The ends were cut back, 0 bases at V and 5 bases at J, with 7 bases in the middle. The germline V gene has CDR1 LGHNA and CDR2 YSLEER. The CDR3 DNA is TGCGCCAGCAGCCAAGATTTGGCCGAGACCCAGTACTTC. Its translation: CASSQDLAETQYF.

This chain uses TRBV9 with TRBJ2-1, with 13 bases lining up with TRBD2. Germline V gene sequence: CDR1 SGDLS, CDR2 YYNGEE. The V and J ends lost 9 bases and 8 bases, in that order; junction bases with no gene match: 11. The CDR3 spans 15 residues. This chain's CDR3 is CATSRGLAGTDEQFF. The CDR3 coding sequence is TGTGCCACCTCGAGGGGACTAGCGGGAACGGATGAGCAGTTCTTC.

V is TRBV7-8 and J is TRBJ2-7; the match to TRBD1 covers 7 bases. This CDR3 contains 15 residues. Unmatched junction bases numbered 5, after V lost 3 bases and J lost 0 bases. From germline, CDR1 is SGHVS and CDR2 FQNEAQ. This CDR3 reads CASSLLQGSSYEQYF. CDR3 bases: TGTGCCAGCAGCTTGCTACAGGGGTCCTCCTACGAGCAGTACTTC.

CDR3 amino acids: CASSLTLIGGRSYGYTF. CDR3 sequence (DNA): TGTGCCAGCAGTTTAACCCTCATCGGGGGGCGAAGTTATGGCTACACCTTC. The V gene is TRBV27, the J gene TRBJ1-2; D might be TRBD1 (6 bases). From germline, CDR1 is MNHEY and CDR2 SMNVEV (reference sequence). The CDR3 has 17 amino acids. V shed 2 bases and J shed 5 bases, with 21 bases lying between them.

This clone has just one count. The genes are TRBV19 and TRBJ2-2, with unresolved D. Trimming stripped 3 bases from V and 0 bases from J, with 5 bases between. CDR1 LNHDA and CDR2 SQIVND come from the germline V gene (reference sequence). The CDR3 is 14 amino acids. CDR3 nucleotides: TGTGCCAGTAGTATCCAGGCGAACACCGGGGAGCTGTTTTTT. It encodes CASSIQANTGELFF. Supplemented by reference TRBV19 and TRBJ2-2, the full variable domain reads DGGITQSPKYLFRKEGQNVTLSCEQNLNHDAMYWYRQDPGQGLRLIYYSQIVNDFQKGDIAEGYSVSREKKESFPLTVTSAQKNPTAFYLCASSIQANTGELFFGEGSRLTVL.

The chain has TRBV19 and TRBJ1-5; the D is unclear. The CDR3 totals 13 residues. Germline CDR1 and CDR2: LNHDA and SQIVND (reference sequence). Trimming shortened V by 0 bases and J by 4 bases, and 4 bases separated the two germline ends. The CDR3 here is CASSIERNQPQHF. CDR3 DNA: TGTGCCAGTAGTATAGAGAGGAATCAGCCCCAGCATTTT.

The chain joins TRBV5-1 to TRBJ2-1; D not resolved. This CDR3 is built from 13 residues. V was clipped by 0 bases and J by 5 bases, with 6 bases between them. Germline CDR1 reads SGHRS; CDR2 reads YFSETQ. CDR3 DNA sequence: TGCGCCAGCAGCTTGGACAGCAACAATGAGCAGTTCTTC. This translates into CASSLDSNNEQFF.

Only one count was recorded for this clone. This chain links TRBV10-3 with TRBJ2-7; D remains ambiguous. V lost 0 bases and J 1 base, leaving 10 bases between the germline ends. Germline lookup yields CDR1 ENHRY and CDR2 SYGVKD. The CDR3 spans 15 residues. The CDR3 here is CAISESARGSYEQYF. DNA of the CDR3: TGTGCCATCAGTGAGTCGGCTAGAGGTTCCTACGAGCAGTACTTC.

The CDR3 region is CASSFGLDTQYF. For the CDR3, the DNA is TGCGCCAGCAGCTTCGGGTTAGATACGCAGTATTTT. This sequence joins TRBV5-1 and TRBJ2-3; D is ambiguous. The CDR3 is 12 residues long. Between the trimmed V and J ends, which lost 2 bases and 5 bases, there was a span of 6 bases. The germline CDR1 and CDR2 sequences are SGHRS and YFSETQ.

This clone was counted a few times. J is TRBJ2-7 and V is TRBV10-3; 9 bases match TRBD2. J lost 3 bases, V lost 7 bases, and 13 bases had no gene match. CDR1 and CDR2 from the germline V gene are ENHRY and SYGVKD. The CDR3 is made up of 16 amino acids. CDR3 protein: CAINRRGLAYDYEQYF. As DNA, the CDR3 is TGTGCCATCAACCGTCGGGGACTAGCATACGACTACGAGCAGTACTTC.

This chain joins TRBV29-1 and TRBJ2-3; D call uncertain. CDR1 is SQVTM, CDR2 ANQGSEA, per germline. The CDR3 sequence is 14 residues long. Trimming left V 1 base short and J 0 bases short, with 8 bases between. The CDR3 region has the DNA TGCAGCGTTGAAGGGCGGTCTAGCACAGATACGCAGTATTTT. Encoded protein: CSVEGRSSTDTQYF.

The chain is built from TRBV5-4 and TRBJ2-5; TRBD2 matches 8 bases. Per the germline V gene, CDR1 is SGHNT and CDR2 is YYREEE (reference sequence). The CDR3 extends over 14 amino acids. The V segment lost 3 bases and the J segment 7 bases; nucleotides outside the gene matches: 8. Written as DNA, the CDR3 is TGTGCCAGCAGCTATAGCGGGACCAAGGGGACCCAGTACTTC. It codes for CASSYSGTKGTQYF.

This clone appeared a few times. The chain employs TRBV6-7 and TRBJ2-4; 8 positions agree with TRBD2. TRBV6-7 is flagged as an ORF with uncertain function. CDR3 length equals 18 residues. V shed 0 bases and J 2 bases; nucleotides not matched to a gene: 9. In DNA, the CDR3 is TGTGCCAGCAGTTACTCGGGGCTAGCGGGTGCCACCAAAAACATTCAGTACTTC. Translating gives CASSYSGLAGATKNIQYF.

This clone turned up a few times. The CDR3 DNA sequence: TGTGCCAGCACTACAATGGGACAGGGAGGCTACGAGCAGTACTTC. It yields the protein CASTTMGQGGYEQYF. V and J are TRBV5-4 and TRBJ2-7; 9 positions agree with TRBD1. The CDR3 is made up of 15 amino acids. Germline CDR1 and CDR2: SGHNT and YYREEE (reference sequence). J was trimmed by 3 bases and V by 6 bases; bases with no gene match: 10.

The J gene is TRBJ2-7, the V gene TRBV11-2; D possibly corresponds to TRBD2 (6 bases). The germline V gene has CDR1 SGHAT and CDR2 FQNNGV. V gave up 4 bases and J gave up 5 bases, with 18 bases separating them. This CDR3 region has 15 residues. DNA for the CDR3: TGTGCCAGCAGCTCCCTACGGCTAGCGCGGGACGAGCAGTACTTC. As protein: CASSSLRLARDEQYF.

This clone was detected a few times. The V call is TRBV6-1, the J call TRBJ1-2; no firm D call. The CDR3 is 15 amino acids. V gave up 0 bases and J gave up 4 bases, with 12 bases separating them. The germline V gene encodes CDR1 MNHNS and CDR2 SASEGT. The CDR3 sequence: CASSEARRSAYGYTF. In DNA, the CDR3 is TGTGCCAGCAGTGAAGCGCGGCGGTCGGCCTATGGCTACACCTTC.

V and J are TRBV5-1 and TRBJ2-3; D is possibly TRBD2 (6 bases). This CDR3 contains 14 residues. Trimming pared 0 bases from V and 2 bases from J, leaving 7 bases between. Germline V CDR1 and CDR2: SGHRS, YFSETQ. CDR3 nucleotide sequence: TGCGCCAGCAGCTTGGCGGGGGACACAGATACGCAGTATTTT. Protein sequence: CASSLAGDTDTQYF.

This clone was seen a single time. The rearrangement joins TRBV19 to TRBJ1-4; no definite D call. V was trimmed by 5 bases and J by 5 bases, leaving 18 bases between them. Germline V CDR1 and CDR2: LNHDA, SQIVND (reference sequence). This CDR3 has 16 amino acids. In DNA, the CDR3 is TGTGCCAGTAGTCTACTTGGAGGAGGGCCCAATGAAAAACTGTTTTTT. Amino acid sequence: CASSLLGGGPNEKLFF.